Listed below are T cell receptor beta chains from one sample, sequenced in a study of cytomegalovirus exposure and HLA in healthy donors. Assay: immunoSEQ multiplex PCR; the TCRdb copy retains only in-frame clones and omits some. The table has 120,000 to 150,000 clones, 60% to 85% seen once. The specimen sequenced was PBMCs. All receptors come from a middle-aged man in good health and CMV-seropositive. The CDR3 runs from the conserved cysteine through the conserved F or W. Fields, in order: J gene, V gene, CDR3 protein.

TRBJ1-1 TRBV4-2 CASSLQGGNTEAFF
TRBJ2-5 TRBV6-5 CASRSRQGAQETQYF
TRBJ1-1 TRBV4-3 CASSQGWGQSDTEAFF
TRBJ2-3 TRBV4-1 CASSHDRLAGDIDTQYF
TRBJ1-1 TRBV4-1 CASSQDRNTGWEGFF
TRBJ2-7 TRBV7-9 CASSRKRVSSYEQYF
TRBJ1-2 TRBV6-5 CASSYGTTNYGYTF
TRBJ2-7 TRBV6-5 CARVRDSHYEQYF
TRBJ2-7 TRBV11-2 CASSLRSVGQGNYEQYF
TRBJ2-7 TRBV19 CASSPGLLAYEQYF
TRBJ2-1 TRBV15 CATSSPYRTSGYNEQFF
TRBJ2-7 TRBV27 CASSPTLGGYEQYF
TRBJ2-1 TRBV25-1 CASSEFRLAGEGNEQFF
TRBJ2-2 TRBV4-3 CASSQVLDRVNTGELFF
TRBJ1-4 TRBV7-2 CASSLEGARNEKLFF
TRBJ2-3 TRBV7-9 CASSLGTSGSGGDTQYF
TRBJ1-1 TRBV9 CASSVGTGLVRNTEAFF
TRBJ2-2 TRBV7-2 CASSPSPLVLVLAGELFF
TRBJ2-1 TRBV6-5 CASSYSRASSYNEQFF
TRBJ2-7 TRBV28 CASSFPPRGEQYF
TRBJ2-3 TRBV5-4 CASSRDVVDTQYF
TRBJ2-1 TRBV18 CASSQPRERGYNEQFF
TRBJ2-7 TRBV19 CASSIASGHSYEQYF
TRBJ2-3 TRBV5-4 CASSLRLAGFTDTRYF
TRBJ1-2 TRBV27 CASSSTTGAGPYGYTF
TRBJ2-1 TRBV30 CAWSVLYNEQFF
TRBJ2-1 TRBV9 CASSTRNKGDEQFF
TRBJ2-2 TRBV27 CASSRQGDLGTGELFF
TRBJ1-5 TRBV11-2 CASRRGTGGGQPQHF
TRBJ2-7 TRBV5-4 CASSPEPAGNYEQYF
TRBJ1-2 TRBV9 CASSAQGEQPGDSIANYGYTF
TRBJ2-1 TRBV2 CASSSHQGGEQFF
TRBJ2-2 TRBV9 CASSATGQTGELFF